The TCR beta chain under discussion was sequenced for a study of OX40 agonist ivuxolimab in advanced cancers. Sequencing was performed with immunoSEQ multiplex PCR; in TCRdb, only in-frame clones are kept and a portion is missing. In the table there are about 50,000 clones, 85% to 95% of which are singletons. CDR3 size: 14 residues. Germline CDR1 reads SEHNR; CDR2 reads FQNEAQ (reference sequence). Trimming took 5 bases from V and 4 from J; bases not matched to a gene: 7. The sequence was collected from an adult with an advanced solid tumor such as melanoma, head and neck, liver or kidney cancer. Sample: CD4+ or CD8+ T cells sorted from blood, taken in a trial of the OX40 agonist ivuxolimab. This sequence joins TRBV7-9 and TRBJ2-5; TRBD2 matches 7 bases. CDR3 amino acids: CASSPLAWGETQYF. CDR3 nucleotides: TGTGCCAGCAGCCCACTAGCGTGGGGAGAGACCCAGTACTTC. Drawing the rest from reference TRBV7-9 and TRBJ2-5, the complete variable domain is DTGVSQNPRHKITKRGQNVTFRCDPISEHNRLYWYRQTLGQGPEFLTYFQNEAQLEKSRLLSDRFSAERPKGSFSTLEIQRTEQGDSAMYLCASSPLAWGETQYFGPGTRLLVL.